The 25 T cell receptor beta chains below were found in one sample sequenced in a study of identifying expanded T cells in peripheral blood. TCRdb's table, derived via immunoSEQ multiplex PCR, lists solely in-frame clones and lacks some. The sample has approximately 83,000 clones, about 85% seen once. The sequenced sample was blood. These receptors were collected from a person aged 18 to 75 in good health.

This clone appeared a single time. The rearrangement links TRBV7-2 to TRBJ1-5, with 9 bases lining up with TRBD1. Germline V gene data show CDR1 as SGHTA and CDR2 as FQGNSA. CDR3 length: 16 amino acids. J lost 5 bases, V lost 3 bases, and 8 bases had no gene match. As DNA, the CDR3 is TGTGCCAGCAGCTTCCGGGACAGGGATGGGGATCAGCCCCAGCATTTT. Encoded protein: CASSFRDRDGDQPQHF.

V gene TRBV9 combines with J gene TRBJ2-7, with D perhaps TRBD2 (7 bases). Germline V gene lookup returns CDR1 SGDLS and CDR2 YYNGEE. The CDR3 loop spans 14 amino acids. Between the trimmed V and J ends, which lost 0 bases and 7 bases, there was a span of 14 bases. The CDR3 sequence: CASSVAGEGREQYF. The CDR3 DNA follows: TGTGCCAGCAGCGTAGCAGGGGAGGGGAGGGAGCAGTACTTC.

This sequence joins TRBV6-1 and TRBJ1-5; 9 nucleotides align to TRBD1. J was trimmed by 5 bases and V by 4 bases; bases with no gene match: 18. Germline CDR1 reads MNHNS; CDR2 reads SASEGT. This CDR3 spans 19 amino acids. CDR3 DNA sequence: TGTGCCAGCAGTGGAGGGACAGGGTGGAAGTTCCCTCCTTATCAGCCCCAGCATTTT. Translation gives CASSGGTGWKFPPYQPQHF.

V usage is TRBV11-3 and J usage is TRBJ2-1, with 7 bases lining up with TRBD2. After removal of 6 bases from V and 6 bases from J, the junction contained 8 bases not matched to a gene. CDR1 and CDR2 (germline): SGHNT, YENEEA. CDR3 length: 14 amino acids. The CDR3, as DNA: TGTGCCAGCAGTCGAGGGCCGGGGGGCAATGAGCAGTTCTTC. Amino acid sequence: CASSRGPGGNEQFF.

The chain couples TRBV9 to TRBJ1-1; 8 nucleotides agree with TRBD1. Germline CDR1 is SGDLS and CDR2 is YYNGEE. The CDR3 consists of 14 residues. Losses at the gene ends were 4 bases for V and 8 bases for J; bases not matched to a gene: 10. CDR3 in amino acids: CASSYGQGLSEAFF. The CDR3 coding sequence is TGTGCCAGCAGCTACGGACAGGGTCTTTCCGAAGCTTTCTTT.

The chain couples TRBV18 to TRBJ1-3, with D maybe TRBD1 (5 bases). V lost 2 bases to trimming and J lost 2 bases, with 10 bases between them. This CDR3 is 15 amino acids long. The germline CDR1 and CDR2 sequences are KGHSH and LQKENI. Written as DNA, the CDR3 is TGTGCCAGCTCACCATCAACAGGAGCTGGAAACACCATATATTTT. Its translation: CASSPSTGAGNTIYF.

The chain has TRBV5-4 and TRBJ2-7; tentatively, D is TRBD1 (5 bases). Trimming took 4 bases from V and 5 from J, leaving 10 bases between them. This CDR3 has 12 amino acids. From germline, CDR1 is SGHNT and CDR2 YYREEE (reference sequence). The CDR3 DNA follows: TGTGCCAGCAGCCTAGGGGCGGACGAGCAGTACTTC. It yields the protein CASSLGADEQYF.

The rearrangement links TRBV5-1 to TRBJ1-6; 7 bases are a match to TRBD1. With V trimmed by 5 bases and J by 8 bases, 7 bases remained unmatched. The CDR3 has 14 amino acids. Germline values: CDR1 SGHRS, CDR2 YFSETQ. The CDR3: CASSSGTADSPLHF. The CDR3 nucleotides read TGCGCCAGCAGTTCCGGGACAGCCGATTCACCCCTCCACTTT.

This clone was detected only once. This sequence joins TRBV19 and TRBJ1-2; D may be TRBD1 (6 bases). Trimming removed 5 bases at V and 4 bases at J, with 17 bases between. This CDR3 has 15 residues. Germline V CDR1 and CDR2: LNHDA, SQIVND (reference sequence). Here the CDR3 DNA reads TGTGCCAGTAGTTTCACCGACAGGCCCCTCTATGGCTACACCTTC. Its translation: CASSFTDRPLYGYTF.

This clone appeared a few times. The chain carries TRBV4-1 and TRBJ2-2, with 7 nucleotides matching TRBD1. Trimming at V came to 4 bases and at J to 1 base, leaving 6 bases not matched to a gene. Germline assignment: CDR1 MGHRA and CDR2 YSYEKL. The CDR3 contains 16 residues. CDR3 coding DNA: TGCGCCAGCAGCCCGATCCGGGACAGGAACACCGGGGAGCTGTTTTTT. This encodes CASSPIRDRNTGELFF.

This chain connects TRBV5-8 to TRBJ2-5; D uncertain. The V gene's germline CDR1 is SGHTS and CDR2 YDEGEE. This CDR3 comprises 14 residues. V shed 2 bases and J shed 5 bases, with 13 bases lying between them. Here the CDR3 DNA reads TGTGCCAGCAGCTTAGTTTATCGGGCTGAGACCCAGTACTTC. Its translation: CASSLVYRAETQYF.

This chain connects TRBV4-3 to TRBJ1-2, with D unresolved. CDR3 length equals 14 residues. V was shortened by 0 bases and J by 8 bases, with 13 bases between the two germline ends. Germline V gives CDR1 LGHNA, CDR2 YSLEER. DNA for the CDR3: TGCGCCAGCAGCCAAGAACGGGCAGGCCGGGGCTACACCTTC. The encoded protein is CASSQERAGRGYTF.

V and J are TRBV5-1 and TRBJ1-2; D possibly corresponds to TRBD1 (6 bases). Deletions cut 0 bases from V and 0 bases from J, with 6 bases between. In germline, CDR1 is SGHRS, CDR2 YFSETQ. The length of the CDR3 is 14 residues. Here the CDR3 DNA reads TGCGCCAGCAGCTTGGCAGGGGCTAACTATGGCTACACCTTC. Protein product: CASSLAGANYGYTF.

This chain connects TRBV5-5 to TRBJ2-5, with 11 bases that match TRBD1. The CDR3 covers 19 residues. V shed 4 bases and J 2 bases; nucleotides not matched to a gene: 16. Looked up from germline, CDR1 is SGHKS and CDR2 is YYEKEE (reference sequence). Here the CDR3 reads CASSRRYPGTGGTQETQYF. The CDR3 coding sequence is TGTGCCAGCAGCCGACGATACCCCGGGACAGGGGGTACTCAAGAGACCCAGTACTTC.

J is TRBJ2-4 and V is TRBV7-9; TRBD1 matches at 9 bases. The CDR3 consists of 19 residues. V was pared by 1 base and J by 3 bases, with 13 bases of the junction left unmatched. CDR1 is SEHNR and CDR2 is FQNEAQ in the germline V gene (reference sequence). The CDR3 DNA is TGTGCCAGCAGCTTAGTCAAATACCGGGACAGGGTAGGCAAAAACATTCAGTACTTC. Translated: CASSLVKYRDRVGKNIQYF.

This chain joins TRBV27 and TRBJ2-1, with unresolved D. V was clipped by 5 bases and J by 7 bases, with 6 bases between them. The germline V gene has CDR1 MNHEY and CDR2 SMNVEV (reference sequence). The CDR3 loop spans 11 amino acids. CDR3 sequence reads: CASSLGNEQFF. The CDR3 DNA follows: TGTGCCAGCAGTCTGGGAAATGAGCAGTTCTTC.

This clone turned up a few times. The chain joins TRBV6-1 to TRBJ1-5; D is uncertain. Germline V CDR1 and CDR2: MNHNS, SASEGT. The V and J ends lost 4 bases and 7 bases respectively, with 11 bases between them. CDR3 size: 13 residues. Here the CDR3 DNA reads TGTGCCAGCAGTGGTTCAAGAGACCAGCCCCAGCATTTT. Translating gives CASSGSRDQPQHF.

This chain links TRBV6-4 with TRBJ2-3; 9 nucleotides match TRBD2. CDR3 length: 15 amino acids. CDR1 is MRHNA, CDR2 SNTAGT, per germline. V lost 5 bases to trimming and J lost 0 bases; unmatched junction nucleotides: 3. The CDR3 is CASSPSGGSTDTQYF. The CDR3 DNA follows: TGTGCCAGCAGTCCGAGCGGGGGGAGCACAGATACGCAGTATTTT.

The chain joins TRBV19 to TRBJ2-3, with 7 bases fitting TRBD2. Germline values: CDR1 LNHDA, CDR2 SQIVND (reference sequence). CDR3 length: 16 amino acids. Unmatched junction bases numbered 10, after V lost 5 bases and J lost 2 bases. CDR3 sequence (DNA): TGTGCCAGTAGTTTTGAACTAGCGCCTTTCACAGATACGCAGTATTTT. Translation gives CASSFELAPFTDTQYF. The variable domain in full, with the rest retrieved from reference TRBV19 and TRBJ2-3, is DGGITQSPKYLFRKEGQNVTLSCEQNLNHDAMYWYRQDPGQGLRLIYYSQIVNDFQKGDIAEGYSVSREKKESFPLTVTSAQKNPTAFYLCASSFELAPFTDTQYFGPGTRLTVL.

The chain couples TRBV6-5 to TRBJ2-7, with D unresolved. Germline CDR1 reads MNHEY; CDR2 reads SVGAGI. This CDR3 has 13 residues. Trimming removed 6 bases at V and 3 bases at J, with 12 bases between. The CDR3 nucleotides read TGTGCCAGCAGCCCAATAACAAGCTACGAGCAGTACTTC. Translated: CASSPITSYEQYF.

The V and J genes are TRBV27 and TRBJ1-5, with 9 bases identical to TRBD1. Germline V gene sequence: CDR1 MNHEY, CDR2 SMNVEV (reference sequence). The CDR3 totals 16 residues. V trimming: 6 bases; J trimming: 4 bases; junction bases outside the gene matches: 10. CDR3 nucleotides: TGTGCCAGCAGCTATACAGGGGGCTGGGGTAATCAGCCCCAGCATTTT. Its translation is CASSYTGGWGNQPQHF.

DNA for the CDR3: TGCGCCAGCAGCCAAGATATGGGGGGGGCTCCCGGTAGCTACACCTTC. It translates to CASSQDMGGAPGSYTF. The V gene is TRBV4-3, the J gene TRBJ1-2; a weak D match, TRBD1 (6 bases). Deletions cut 0 bases from V and 9 bases from J, with 20 bases between. CDR3 length: 16 residues. CDR1 and CDR2 from the germline V gene are LGHNA and YSLEER.

This rearrangement joins TRBV5-4 to TRBJ2-2; D may be TRBD1 (6 bases). Trimming pared 4 bases from V and 8 bases from J, leaving 9 bases between. The CDR3 contains 12 residues. Germline V lookup: CDR1 SGHNT, CDR2 YYREEE (reference sequence). CDR3 coding DNA: TGTGCCAGCAGCCTACAGGGAGGGGAGCTGTTTTTT. Residues: CASSLQGGELFF.

CDR3 residues: CASSLRSGGGTPYNEQFF. CDR3 DNA sequence: TGTGCCAGCAGCTTACGTTCAGGCGGGGGGACACCATACAATGAGCAGTTCTTC. The chain links TRBV7-2 to TRBJ2-1; 8 positions agree with TRBD2. The CDR3 runs 18 residues. CDR1 is SGHTA, CDR2 FQGNSA, per germline. With 2 bases clipped from V and 4 bases from J, the junction kept 13 bases outside the gene matches.

Comment on this clone: At one boundary the junction diverges from the germline segment, which might be a read error. The rearrangement links TRBV5-1 to TRBJ1-2; possible D gene TRBD1, 6 bases. CDR3 length: 12 residues. CDR1 and CDR2 from the germline V gene are SGHRS and YFSETQ. The CDR3 sequence is CASSWGDTSISF. CDR3 bases: TGCGCCAGCAGCTGGGGGGACACTAGTATATCCTTC.